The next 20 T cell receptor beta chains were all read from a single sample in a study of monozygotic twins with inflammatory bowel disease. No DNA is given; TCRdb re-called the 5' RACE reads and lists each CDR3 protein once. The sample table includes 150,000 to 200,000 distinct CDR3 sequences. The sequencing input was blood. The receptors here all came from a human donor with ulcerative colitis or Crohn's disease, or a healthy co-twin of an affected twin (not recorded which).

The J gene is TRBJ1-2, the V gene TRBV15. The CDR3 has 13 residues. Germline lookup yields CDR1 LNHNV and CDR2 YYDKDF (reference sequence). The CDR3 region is CATSRVGTRGYTF.

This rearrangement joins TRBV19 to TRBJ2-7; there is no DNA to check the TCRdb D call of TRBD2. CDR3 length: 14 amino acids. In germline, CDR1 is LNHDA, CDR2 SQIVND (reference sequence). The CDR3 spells CASRPSGATYEQYF.

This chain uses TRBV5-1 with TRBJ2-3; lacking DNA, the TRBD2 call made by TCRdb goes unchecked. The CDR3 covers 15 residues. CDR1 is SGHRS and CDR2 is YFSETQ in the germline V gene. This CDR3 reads CASSPGLPSTDTQYF. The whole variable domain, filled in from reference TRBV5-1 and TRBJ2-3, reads KAGVTQTPRYLIKTRGQQVTLSCSPISGHRSVSWYQQTPGQGLQFLFEYFSETQRNKGNFPGRFSGRQFSNSRSEMNVSTLELGDSALYLCASSPGLPSTDTQYFGPGTRLTVL.

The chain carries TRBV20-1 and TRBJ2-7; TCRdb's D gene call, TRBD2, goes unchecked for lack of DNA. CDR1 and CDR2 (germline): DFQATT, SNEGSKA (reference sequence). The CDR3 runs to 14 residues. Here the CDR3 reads CSARIRGGGYEQYF.

The chain's CDR3 is CASTPRPHTTGRRYGYTF. This chain joins TRBV19 and TRBJ1-2; TCRdb calls TRBD1, which cannot be checked without DNA. Germline values: CDR1 LNHDA, CDR2 SQIVND (reference sequence). The CDR3 sequence is 18 residues long.

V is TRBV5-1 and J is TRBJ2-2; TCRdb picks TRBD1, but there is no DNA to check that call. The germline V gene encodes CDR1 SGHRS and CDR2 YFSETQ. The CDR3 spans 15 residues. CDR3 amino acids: CASSYSSGGKGELFF.

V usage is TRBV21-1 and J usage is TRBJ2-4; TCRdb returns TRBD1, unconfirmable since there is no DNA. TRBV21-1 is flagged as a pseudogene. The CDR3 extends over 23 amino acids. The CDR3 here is CASSKGQDRGILVPDETKNIQYF.

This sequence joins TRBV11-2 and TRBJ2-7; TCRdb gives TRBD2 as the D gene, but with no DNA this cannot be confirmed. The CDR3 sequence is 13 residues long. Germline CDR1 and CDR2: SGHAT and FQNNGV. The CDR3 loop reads CASSFEGVGEQYF.

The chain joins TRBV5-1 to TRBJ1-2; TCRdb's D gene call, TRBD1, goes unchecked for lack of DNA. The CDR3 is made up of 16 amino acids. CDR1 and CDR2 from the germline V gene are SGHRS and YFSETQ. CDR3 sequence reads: CASSSEGQGIGYGYTF.

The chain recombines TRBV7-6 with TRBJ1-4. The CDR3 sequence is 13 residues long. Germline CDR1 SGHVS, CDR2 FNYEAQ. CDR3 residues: CASSSYQNEKLFF.

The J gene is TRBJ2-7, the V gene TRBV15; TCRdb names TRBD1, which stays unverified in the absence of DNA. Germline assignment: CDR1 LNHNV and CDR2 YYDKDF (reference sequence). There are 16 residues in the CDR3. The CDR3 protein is CATSTTFGTGPYEQYF.

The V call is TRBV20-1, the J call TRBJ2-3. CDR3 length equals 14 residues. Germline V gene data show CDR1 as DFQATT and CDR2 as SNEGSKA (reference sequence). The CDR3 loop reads CSARHHSSTDTQYF.

The CDR3 here is CASSQTDSGNTIYF. J is TRBJ1-3 and V is TRBV9. The CDR3 has 14 amino acids. Germline CDR1 is SGDLS and CDR2 is YYNGEE.

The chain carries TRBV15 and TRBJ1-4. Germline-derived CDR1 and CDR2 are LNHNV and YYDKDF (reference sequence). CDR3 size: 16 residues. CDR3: CATSRNREGSDEKLFF.

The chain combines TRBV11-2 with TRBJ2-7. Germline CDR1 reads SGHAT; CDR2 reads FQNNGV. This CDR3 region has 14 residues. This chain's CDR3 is CASSLGVTSYEQYF.

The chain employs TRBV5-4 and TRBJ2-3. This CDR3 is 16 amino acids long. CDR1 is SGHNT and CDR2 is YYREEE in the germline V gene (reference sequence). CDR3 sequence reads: CASSLVAERSTDTQYF.

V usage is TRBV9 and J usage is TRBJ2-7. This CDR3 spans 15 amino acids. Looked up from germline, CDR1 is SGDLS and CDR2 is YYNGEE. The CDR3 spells CASSVGTGGPYEQYF. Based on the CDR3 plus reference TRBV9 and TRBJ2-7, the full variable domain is DSGVTQTPKHLITATGQRVTLRCSPRSGDLSVYWYQQSLDQGLQFLIQYYNGEERAKGNILERFSAQQFPDLHSELNLSSLELGDSALYFCASSVGTGGPYEQYFGPGTRLTVT.

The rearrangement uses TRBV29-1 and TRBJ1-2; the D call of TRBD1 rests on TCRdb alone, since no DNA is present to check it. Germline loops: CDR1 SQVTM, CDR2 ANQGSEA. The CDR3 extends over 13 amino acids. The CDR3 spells CSVGSNRDYGYTF.

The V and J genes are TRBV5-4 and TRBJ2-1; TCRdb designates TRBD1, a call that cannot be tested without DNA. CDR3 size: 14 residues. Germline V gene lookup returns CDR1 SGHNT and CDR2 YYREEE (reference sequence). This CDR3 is CASRSTSAPVEQFF. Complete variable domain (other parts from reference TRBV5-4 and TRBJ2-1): ETGVTQSPTHLIKTRGQQVTLRCSSQSGHNTVSWYQQALGQGPQFIFQYYREEENGRGNFPPRFSGLQFPNYSSELNVNALELDDSALYLCASRSTSAPVEQFFGPGTRLTVL.

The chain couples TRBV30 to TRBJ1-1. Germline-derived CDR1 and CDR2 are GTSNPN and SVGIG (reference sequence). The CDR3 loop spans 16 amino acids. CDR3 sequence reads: CAWSASLLSTDTEAFF.